This T cell receptor beta chain was documented in a study of cytomegalovirus exposure and HLA in healthy donors. Study conclusions and caveats: Several V segments, TRBV6-2 and TRBV6-3 among them, could not be told apart and were dropped. Across donors, most TCRs were seen rarely, yet some public ones were widespread.

13 Jbeta primers and 60 Vbeta primers were used for the PCR. Repertoires were generated with immunoSEQ multiplex PCR, while TCRdb's copy carries only in-frame clones and drops some. The sample has fewer than 140,000 clones, about two thirds seen once. Points on this clone: The antigen remains unidentified.

Per germline, CDR1 SGHAT and CDR2 FQNNGV. Trimming cost V 5 bases and J 4 bases; bases outside gene matches: 6. This CDR3 is built from 14 residues. The chain carries TRBV11-2 and TRBJ1-2; 8 bases line up with TRBD1. Sequenced material: PBMCs. This sequence originates from a boy aged 5-17 years in good health and CMV-seronegative. CDR3 DNA: TGTGCCAGCAGCAAGGGGACAGGCCTCTATGGCTACACCTTC. The encoded protein is CASSKGTGLYGYTF. The whole variable domain, remainder taken from reference TRBV11-2 and TRBJ1-2, is EAGVAQSPRYKIIEKRQSVAFWCNPISGHATLYWYQQILGQGPKLLIQFQNNGVVDDSQLPKDRFSAERLKGVDSTLKIQPAKLEDSAVYLCASSKGTGLYGYTFGSGTRLTVV.